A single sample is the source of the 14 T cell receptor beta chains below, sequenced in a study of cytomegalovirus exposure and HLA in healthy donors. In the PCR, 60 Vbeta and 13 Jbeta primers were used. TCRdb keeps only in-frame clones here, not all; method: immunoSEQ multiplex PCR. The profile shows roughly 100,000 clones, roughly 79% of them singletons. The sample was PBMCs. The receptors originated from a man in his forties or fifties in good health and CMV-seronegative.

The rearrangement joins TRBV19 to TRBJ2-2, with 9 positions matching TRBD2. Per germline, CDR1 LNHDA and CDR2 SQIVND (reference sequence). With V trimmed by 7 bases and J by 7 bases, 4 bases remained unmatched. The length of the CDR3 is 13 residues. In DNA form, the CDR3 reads TGTGCCAGTAAGGGACTAGCACTCGGGGAGCTGTTTTTT. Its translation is CASKGLALGELFF.

The CDR3 DNA reads TGTGCCAGCAGCTCACCGGACAGGGAGGCCTATAATTCACCCCTCCACTTT. Encoded protein: CASSSPDREAYNSPLHF. This chain links TRBV9 with TRBJ1-6, with 8 bases fitting TRBD1. The trim removed 4 bases at V and 2 bases at J, leaving 8 bases unmatched. The CDR3 is 17 residues long. Germline V CDR1 and CDR2: SGDLS, YYNGEE.

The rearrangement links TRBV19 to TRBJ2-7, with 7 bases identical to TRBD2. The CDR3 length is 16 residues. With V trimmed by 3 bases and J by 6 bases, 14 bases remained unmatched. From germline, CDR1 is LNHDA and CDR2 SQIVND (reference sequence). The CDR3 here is CASSILGGRGDREQYF. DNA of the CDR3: TGTGCCAGTAGTATTTTAGGCGGACGGGGGGATCGCGAGCAGTACTTC.

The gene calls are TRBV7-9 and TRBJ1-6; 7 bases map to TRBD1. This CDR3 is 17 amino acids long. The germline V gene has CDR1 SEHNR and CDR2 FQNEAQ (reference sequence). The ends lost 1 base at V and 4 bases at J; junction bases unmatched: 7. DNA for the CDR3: TGTGCCAGCAGCTTAGAAGTCAGGGGGGTTTATAATTCACCCCTCCACTTT. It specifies CASSLEVRGVYNSPLHF.

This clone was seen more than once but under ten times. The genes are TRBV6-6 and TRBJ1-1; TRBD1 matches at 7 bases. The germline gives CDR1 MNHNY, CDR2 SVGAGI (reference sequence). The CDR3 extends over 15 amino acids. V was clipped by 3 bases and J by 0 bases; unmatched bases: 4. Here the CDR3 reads CASSYSTGMNTEAFF. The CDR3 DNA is TGTGCCAGCAGTTATTCGACAGGGATGAACACTGAAGCTTTCTTT.

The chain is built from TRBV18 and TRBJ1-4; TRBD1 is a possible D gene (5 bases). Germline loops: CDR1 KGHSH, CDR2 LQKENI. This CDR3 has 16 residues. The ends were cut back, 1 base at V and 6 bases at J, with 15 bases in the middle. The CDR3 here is CASSPLDGQGHEKLFF. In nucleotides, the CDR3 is TGTGCCAGCTCACCACTGGACGGACAAGGACATGAAAAACTGTTTTTT.

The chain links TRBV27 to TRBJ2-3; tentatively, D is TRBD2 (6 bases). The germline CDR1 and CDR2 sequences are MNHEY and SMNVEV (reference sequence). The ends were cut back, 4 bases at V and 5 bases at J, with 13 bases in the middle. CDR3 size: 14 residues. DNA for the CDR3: TGTGCCAGCAGTTCCCGGGAGTTTGAAGATACGCAGTATTTT. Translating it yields CASSSREFEDTQYF.

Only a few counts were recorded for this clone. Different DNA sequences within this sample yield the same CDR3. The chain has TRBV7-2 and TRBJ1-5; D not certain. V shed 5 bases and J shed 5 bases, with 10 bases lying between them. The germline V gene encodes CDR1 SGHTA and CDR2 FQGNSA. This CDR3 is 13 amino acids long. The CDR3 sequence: CASSLGPYQPQHF. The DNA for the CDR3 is TGTGCCAGCAGCCTAGGGCCCTATCAGCCCCAGCATTTT.

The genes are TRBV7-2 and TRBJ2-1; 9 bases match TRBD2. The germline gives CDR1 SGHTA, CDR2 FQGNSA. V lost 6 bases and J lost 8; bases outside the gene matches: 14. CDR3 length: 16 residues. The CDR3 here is CASSLLAGAFGDEQFF. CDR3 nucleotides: TGTGCCAGCAGTCTATTAGCGGGGGCCTTTGGGGATGAGCAGTTCTTC.

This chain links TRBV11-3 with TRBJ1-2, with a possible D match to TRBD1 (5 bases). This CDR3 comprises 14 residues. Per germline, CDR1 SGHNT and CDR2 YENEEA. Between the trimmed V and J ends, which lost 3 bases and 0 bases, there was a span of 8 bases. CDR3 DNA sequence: TGTGCCAGCAGCTTCGGGGGTTCTAACTATGGCTACACCTTC. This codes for CASSFGGSNYGYTF.

CDR3 nucleotide sequence: TGCGCCAGCAGCTTGGATGGGAGGGGACGGGGGGAGCAGTACTTC. Its protein is CASSLDGRGRGEQYF. V usage is TRBV5-1 and J usage is TRBJ2-7; 7 nucleotides agree with TRBD2. Germline V gene sequence: CDR1 SGHRS, CDR2 YFSETQ. This CDR3 comprises 15 residues. Trimming removed 0 bases from V and 7 bases from J; junction bases left unmatched: 10.

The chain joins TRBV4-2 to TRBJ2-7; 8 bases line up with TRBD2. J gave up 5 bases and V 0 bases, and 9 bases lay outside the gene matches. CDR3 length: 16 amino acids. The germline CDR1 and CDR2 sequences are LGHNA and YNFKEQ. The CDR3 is CASSQDRSAGGHEQYF. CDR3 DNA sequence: TGTGCCAGCAGCCAAGATCGGTCGGCGGGAGGTCACGAGCAGTACTTC.

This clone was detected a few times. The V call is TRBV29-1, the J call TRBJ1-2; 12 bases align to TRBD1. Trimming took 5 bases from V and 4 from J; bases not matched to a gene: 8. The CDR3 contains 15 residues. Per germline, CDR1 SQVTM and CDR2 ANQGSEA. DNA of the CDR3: TGCAGCGTTTACGACCGGGACAGGGGGCCCTATGGCTACACCTTC. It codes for CSVYDRDRGPYGYTF.

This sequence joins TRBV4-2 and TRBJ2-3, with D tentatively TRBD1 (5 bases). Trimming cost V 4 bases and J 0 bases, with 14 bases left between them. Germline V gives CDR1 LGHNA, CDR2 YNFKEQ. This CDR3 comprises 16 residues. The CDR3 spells CASSPSDSLSTDTQYF. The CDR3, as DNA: TGTGCCAGCAGCCCATCCGACAGCCTAAGCACAGATACGCAGTATTTT.